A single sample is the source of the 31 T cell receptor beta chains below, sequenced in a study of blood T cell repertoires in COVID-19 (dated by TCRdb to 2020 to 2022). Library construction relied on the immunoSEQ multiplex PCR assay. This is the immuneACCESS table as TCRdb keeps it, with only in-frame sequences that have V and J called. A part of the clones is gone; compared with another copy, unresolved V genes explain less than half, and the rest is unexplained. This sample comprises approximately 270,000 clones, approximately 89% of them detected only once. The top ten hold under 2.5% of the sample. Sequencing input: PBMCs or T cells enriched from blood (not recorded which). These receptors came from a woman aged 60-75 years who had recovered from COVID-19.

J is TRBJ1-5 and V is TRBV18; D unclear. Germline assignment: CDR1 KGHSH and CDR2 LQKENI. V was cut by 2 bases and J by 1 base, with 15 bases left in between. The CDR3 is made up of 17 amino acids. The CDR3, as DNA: TGTGCCAGCTCACCAATGACATCAACTGAAAGCAATCAGCCCCAGCATTTT. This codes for CASSPMTSTESNQPQHF.

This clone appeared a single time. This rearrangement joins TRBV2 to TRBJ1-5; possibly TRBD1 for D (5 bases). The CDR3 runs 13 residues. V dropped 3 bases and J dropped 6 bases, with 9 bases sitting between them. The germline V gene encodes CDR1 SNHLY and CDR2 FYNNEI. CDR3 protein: CASSDRDFQPQHF. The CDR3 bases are TGTGCCAGCAGTGACAGGGATTTTCAGCCCCAGCATTTT.

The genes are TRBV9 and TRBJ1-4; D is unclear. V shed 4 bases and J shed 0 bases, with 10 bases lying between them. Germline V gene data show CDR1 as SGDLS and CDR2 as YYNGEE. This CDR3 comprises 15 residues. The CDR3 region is CASSPRTATNEKLFF. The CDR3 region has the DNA TGTGCCAGCAGCCCCCGTACTGCAACTAATGAAAAACTGTTTTTT.

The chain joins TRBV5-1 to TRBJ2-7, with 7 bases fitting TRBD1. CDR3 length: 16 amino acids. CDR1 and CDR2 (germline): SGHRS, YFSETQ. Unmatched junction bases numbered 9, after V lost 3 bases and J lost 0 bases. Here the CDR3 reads CASSSPTGLSSYEQYF. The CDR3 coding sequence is TGCGCCAGCAGCTCGCCGACAGGGTTGAGCTCCTACGAGCAGTACTTC.

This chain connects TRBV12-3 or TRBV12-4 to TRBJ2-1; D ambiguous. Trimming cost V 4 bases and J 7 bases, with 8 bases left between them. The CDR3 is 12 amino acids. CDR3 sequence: CASSSTRNEQFF. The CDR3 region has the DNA TGTGCCAGCAGTTCCACCCGGAATGAGCAGTTCTTC.

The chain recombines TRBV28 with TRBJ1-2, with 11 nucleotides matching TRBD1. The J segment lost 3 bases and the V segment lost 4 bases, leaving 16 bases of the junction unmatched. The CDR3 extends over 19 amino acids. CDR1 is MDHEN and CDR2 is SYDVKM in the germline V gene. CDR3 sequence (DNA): TGTGCCAGCAGTTCCGCGCCACCCGGGACAGGGGGGACGCACTATGGCTACACCTTC. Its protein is CASSSAPPGTGGTHYGYTF.

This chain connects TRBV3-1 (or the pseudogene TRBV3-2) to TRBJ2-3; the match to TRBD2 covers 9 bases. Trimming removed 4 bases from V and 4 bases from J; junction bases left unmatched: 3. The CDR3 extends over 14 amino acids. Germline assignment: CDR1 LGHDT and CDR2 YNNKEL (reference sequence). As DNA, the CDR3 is TGTGCCAGCAGCCCTAGCGGGGCCTCAGATACGCAGTATTTT. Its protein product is CASSPSGASDTQYF.

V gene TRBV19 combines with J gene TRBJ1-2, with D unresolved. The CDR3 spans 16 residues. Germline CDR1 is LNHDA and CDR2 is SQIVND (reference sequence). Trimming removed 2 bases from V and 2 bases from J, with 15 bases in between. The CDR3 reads CASSISLGQVNYGYTF. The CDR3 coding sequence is TGTGCCAGTAGTATAAGTTTGGGCCAGGTGAACTATGGCTACACCTTC.

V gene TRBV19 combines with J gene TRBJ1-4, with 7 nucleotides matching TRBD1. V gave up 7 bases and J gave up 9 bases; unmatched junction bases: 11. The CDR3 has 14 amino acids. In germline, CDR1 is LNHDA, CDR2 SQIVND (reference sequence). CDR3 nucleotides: TGTGCCAGTACGCACCGGGACAGCCCCAAAAAACTGTTTTTT. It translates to CASTHRDSPKKLFF.

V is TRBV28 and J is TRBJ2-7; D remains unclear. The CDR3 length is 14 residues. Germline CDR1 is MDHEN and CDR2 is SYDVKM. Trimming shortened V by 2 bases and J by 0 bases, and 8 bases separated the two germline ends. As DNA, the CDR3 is TGTGCCAGCAGTTTAACGGAGAGCTCCTACGAGCAGTACTTC. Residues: CASSLTESSYEQYF.

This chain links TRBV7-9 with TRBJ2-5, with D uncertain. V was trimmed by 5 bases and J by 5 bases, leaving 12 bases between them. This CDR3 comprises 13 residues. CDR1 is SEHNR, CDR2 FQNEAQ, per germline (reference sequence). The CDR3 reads CASSRYVTETQYF. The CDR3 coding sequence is TGTGCCAGCAGCCGCTATGTTACGGAGACCCAGTACTTC.

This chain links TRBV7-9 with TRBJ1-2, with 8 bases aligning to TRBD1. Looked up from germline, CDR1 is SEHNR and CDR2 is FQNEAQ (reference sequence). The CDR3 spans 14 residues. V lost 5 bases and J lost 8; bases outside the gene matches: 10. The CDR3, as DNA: TGTGCCAGCAGCAGAGGACAGGGAGAGCGAGGCTACACCTTC. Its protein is CASSRGQGERGYTF.

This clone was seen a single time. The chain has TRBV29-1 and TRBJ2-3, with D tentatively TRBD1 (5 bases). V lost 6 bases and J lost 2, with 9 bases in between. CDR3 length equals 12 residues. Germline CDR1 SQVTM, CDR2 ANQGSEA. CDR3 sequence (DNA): TGCAGCGTCGAACAGGCCACAGATACGCAGTATTTT. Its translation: CSVEQATDTQYF.

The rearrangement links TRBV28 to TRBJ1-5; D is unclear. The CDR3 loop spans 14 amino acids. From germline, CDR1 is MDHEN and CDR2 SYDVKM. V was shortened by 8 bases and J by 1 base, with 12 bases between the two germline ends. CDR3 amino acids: CASGPPMSNQPQHF. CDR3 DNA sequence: TGTGCCAGCGGCCCACCCATGAGCAATCAGCCCCAGCATTTT.

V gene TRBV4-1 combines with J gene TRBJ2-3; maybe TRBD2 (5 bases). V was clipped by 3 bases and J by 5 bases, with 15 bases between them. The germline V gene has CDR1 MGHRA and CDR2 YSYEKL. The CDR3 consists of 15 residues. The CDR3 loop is CASSHLRGSGDTQYF. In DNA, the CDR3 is TGCGCCAGCAGCCACCTCCGAGGAAGCGGAGATACGCAGTATTTT.

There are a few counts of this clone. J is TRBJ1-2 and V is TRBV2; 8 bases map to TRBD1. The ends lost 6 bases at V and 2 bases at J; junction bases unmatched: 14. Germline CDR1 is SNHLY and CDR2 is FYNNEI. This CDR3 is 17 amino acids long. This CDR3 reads CASSVTGTGGGNYGYTF. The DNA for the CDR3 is TGTGCCAGCAGCGTAACCGGGACAGGAGGGGGGAACTATGGCTACACCTTC. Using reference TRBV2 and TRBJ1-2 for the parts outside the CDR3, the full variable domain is EPEVTQTPSHQVTQMGQEVILRCVPISNHLYFYWYRQILGQKVEFLVSFYNNEISEKSEIFDDQFSVERPDGSNFTLKIRSTKLEDSAMYFCASSVTGTGGGNYGYTFGSGTRLTVV.

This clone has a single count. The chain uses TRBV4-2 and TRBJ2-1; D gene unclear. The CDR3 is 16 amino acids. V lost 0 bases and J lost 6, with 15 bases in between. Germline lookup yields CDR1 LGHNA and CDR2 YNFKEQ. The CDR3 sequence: CASSQELGLTVNEQFF. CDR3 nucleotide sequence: TGTGCCAGCAGCCAAGAGTTGGGCCTCACAGTCAATGAGCAGTTCTTC.

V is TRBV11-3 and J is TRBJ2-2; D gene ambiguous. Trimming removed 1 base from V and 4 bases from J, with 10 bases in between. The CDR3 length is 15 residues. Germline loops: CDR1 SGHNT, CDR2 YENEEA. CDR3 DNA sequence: TGTGCCAGCAGCTTAGTAGCAGCCAGCACCGGGGAGCTGTTTTTT. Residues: CASSLVAASTGELFF. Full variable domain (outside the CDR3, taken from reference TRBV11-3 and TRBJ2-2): EAGVVQSPRYKIIEKKQPVAFWCNPISGHNTLYWYLQNLGQGPELLIRYENEEAVDDSQLPKDRFSAERLKGVDSTLKIQPAELGDSAVYLCASSLVAASTGELFFGEGSRLTVL.

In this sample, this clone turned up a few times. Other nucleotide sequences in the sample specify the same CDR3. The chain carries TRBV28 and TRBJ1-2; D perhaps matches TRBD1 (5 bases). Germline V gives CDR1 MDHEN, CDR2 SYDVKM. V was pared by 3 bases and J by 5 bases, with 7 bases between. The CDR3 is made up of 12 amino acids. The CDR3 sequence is CASSLKGYGYTF. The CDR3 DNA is TGTGCCAGCAGTTTGAAGGGGTATGGCTACACCTTC.

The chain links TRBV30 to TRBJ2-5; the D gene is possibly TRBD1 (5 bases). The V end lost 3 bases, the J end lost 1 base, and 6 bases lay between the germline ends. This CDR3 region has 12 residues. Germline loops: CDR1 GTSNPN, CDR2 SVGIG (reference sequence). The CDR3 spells CAWRTVQETQYF. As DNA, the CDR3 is TGTGCCTGGAGGACAGTCCAAGAGACCCAGTACTTC.

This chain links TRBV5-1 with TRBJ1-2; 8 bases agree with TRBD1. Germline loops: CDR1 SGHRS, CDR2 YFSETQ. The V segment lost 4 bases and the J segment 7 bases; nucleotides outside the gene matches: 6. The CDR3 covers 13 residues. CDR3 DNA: TGCGCCAGCAGCCTCGGACAGGGCCGTGGCTACACCTTC. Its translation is CASSLGQGRGYTF.

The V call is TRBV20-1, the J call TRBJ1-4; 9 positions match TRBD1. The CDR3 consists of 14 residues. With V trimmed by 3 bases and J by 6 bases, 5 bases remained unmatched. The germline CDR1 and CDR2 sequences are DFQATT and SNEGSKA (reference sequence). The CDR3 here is CSASPGTGYEKLFF. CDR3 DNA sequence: TGCAGTGCTAGTCCCGGGACAGGGTATGAAAAACTGTTTTTT.

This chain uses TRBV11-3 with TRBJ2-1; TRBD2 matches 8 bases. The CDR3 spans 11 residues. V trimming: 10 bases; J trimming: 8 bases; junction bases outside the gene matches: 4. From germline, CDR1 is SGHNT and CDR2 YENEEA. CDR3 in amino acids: CATGTSDEQFF. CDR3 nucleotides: TGTGCCACCGGGACTAGTGATGAGCAGTTCTTC.

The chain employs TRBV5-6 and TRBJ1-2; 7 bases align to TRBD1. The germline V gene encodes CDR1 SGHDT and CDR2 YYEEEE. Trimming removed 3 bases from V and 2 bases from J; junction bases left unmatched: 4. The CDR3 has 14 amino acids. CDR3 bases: TGTGCCAGCAGCTCGTTGACAGGGAACTATGGCTACACCTTC. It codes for CASSSLTGNYGYTF.

The CDR3 DNA reads TGTGCCAGCAGCCCAGGGGACAGCCACCCCTACGAGCAGTACTTC. The encoded protein is CASSPGDSHPYEQYF. The chain employs TRBV7-9 and TRBJ2-7; the match to TRBD1 covers 7 bases. The CDR3 totals 15 residues. CDR1 and CDR2 from the germline V gene are SEHNR and FQNEAQ (reference sequence). The junction had 9 bases not matched to a gene; V was cut back by 5 bases and J by 2 bases.

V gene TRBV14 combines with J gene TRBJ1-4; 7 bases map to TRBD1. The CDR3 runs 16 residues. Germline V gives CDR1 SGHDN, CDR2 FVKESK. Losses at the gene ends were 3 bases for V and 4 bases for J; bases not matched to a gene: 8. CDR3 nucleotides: TGTGCCAGCAGCCATTTAACGGGACAGAATAATGAAAAACTGTTTTTT. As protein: CASSHLTGQNNEKLFF.

The CDR3 nucleotides are TGTGCCAGCAGGAGGGGGCCGGACTATGAGCAGTTCTTC. Its translation is CASRRGPDYEQFF. The chain employs TRBV5-4 and TRBJ2-1, with 7 bases lining up with TRBD1. Trimming at V came to 5 bases and at J to 8 bases, leaving 7 bases not matched to a gene. The CDR3 runs to 13 residues. The germline V gene has CDR1 SGHNT and CDR2 YYREEE (reference sequence).

The DNA for the CDR3 is TGCGCCAGCAGTGACCGACAGGTCTCCTACGAGCAGTACTTC. This encodes CASSDRQVSYEQYF. The J gene is TRBJ2-7, the V gene TRBV10-2; D may be TRBD1 (6 bases). V lost 3 bases and J 0 bases, leaving 9 bases between the germline ends. There are 14 residues in the CDR3. Germline V gives CDR1 WSHSY, CDR2 SAAADI.

In DNA form, the CDR3 reads TGTGCCAGCAGTTCCGGGACTGGCCAACCCAACACTGAAGCTTTCTTT. This sequence encodes CASSSGTGQPNTEAFF. This chain uses TRBV27 with TRBJ1-1; tentatively, D is TRBD1 (5 bases). V shed 4 bases and J shed 2 bases, with 17 bases lying between them. Germline assignment: CDR1 MNHEY and CDR2 SMNVEV (reference sequence). The CDR3 runs to 16 residues.

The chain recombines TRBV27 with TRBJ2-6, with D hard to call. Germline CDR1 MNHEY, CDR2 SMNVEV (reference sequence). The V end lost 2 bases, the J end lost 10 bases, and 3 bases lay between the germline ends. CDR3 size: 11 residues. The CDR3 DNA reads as TGTGCCAGCAGTTTACCAAACGTCCTGACTTTC. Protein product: CASSLPNVLTF.

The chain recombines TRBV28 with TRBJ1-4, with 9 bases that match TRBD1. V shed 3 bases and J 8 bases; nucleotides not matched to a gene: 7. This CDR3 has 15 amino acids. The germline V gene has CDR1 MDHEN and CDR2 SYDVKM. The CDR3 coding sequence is TGTGCCAGCAGTTTCCTTCGACAGGGGGTCGAAAAACTGTTTTTT. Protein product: CASSFLRQGVEKLFF.